This TCR beta chain appears in the sequencing data of a study of identical twins. TCRdb independently ran MiXCR on the 5' RACE reads; one entry per CDR3 protein. The sample has 1.5 million or so distinct CDR3 sequences; around 29% are singletons. The V end was cut by 1 base, the J end by 4 bases, with 13 bases between. The CDR3 length is 16 residues. Germline lookup yields CDR1 SGHTA and CDR2 FQGNSA. No donor was unhealthy or non-Caucasian. A word on this clonotype: Its target is not known.

Findings and caveats of the study: Twins' excess sharing was less marked for out-of-frame beta sequences. An excess of low generation probability was shown by twin-shared out-of-frame alpha sequences. One should note that invariant MAIT and iNKT cells could partly confound zero-insertion analyses.

The sequence derives from a newborn girl in good health. The chain is built from TRBV7-2 and TRBJ2-2; tentatively, D is TRBD2 (6 bases). Material for sequencing was cord blood. The CDR3 DNA follows: TGTGCCAGCAGCTTAGGGTCGGGAGTGTTCACCGGGGAGCTGTTTTTT. Translation: CASSLGSGVFTGELFF. The full variable domain, with the rest looked up from reference TRBV7-2 and TRBJ2-2, is GAGVSQSPSNKVTEKGKDVELRCDPISGHTALYWYRQSLGQGLEFLIYFQGNSAPDKSGLPSDRFSAERTGGSVSTLTIQRTQQEDSAVYLCASSLGSGVFTGELFFGEGSRLTVL.